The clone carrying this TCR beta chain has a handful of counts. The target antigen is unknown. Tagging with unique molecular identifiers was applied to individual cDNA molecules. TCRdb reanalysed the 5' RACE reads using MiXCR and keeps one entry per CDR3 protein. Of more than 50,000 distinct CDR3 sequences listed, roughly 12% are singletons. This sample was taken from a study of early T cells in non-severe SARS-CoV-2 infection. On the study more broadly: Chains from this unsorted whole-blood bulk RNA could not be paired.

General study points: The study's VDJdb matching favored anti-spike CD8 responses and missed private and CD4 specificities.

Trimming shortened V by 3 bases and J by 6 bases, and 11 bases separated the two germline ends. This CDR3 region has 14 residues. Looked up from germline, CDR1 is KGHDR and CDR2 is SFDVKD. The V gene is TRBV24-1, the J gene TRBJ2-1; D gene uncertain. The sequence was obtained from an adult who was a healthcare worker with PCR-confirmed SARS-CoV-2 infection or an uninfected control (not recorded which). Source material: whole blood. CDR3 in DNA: TGTGCCACCAGTGATGCAGGTCTGACCAATGAGCAGTTCTTC. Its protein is CATSDAGLTNEQFF.